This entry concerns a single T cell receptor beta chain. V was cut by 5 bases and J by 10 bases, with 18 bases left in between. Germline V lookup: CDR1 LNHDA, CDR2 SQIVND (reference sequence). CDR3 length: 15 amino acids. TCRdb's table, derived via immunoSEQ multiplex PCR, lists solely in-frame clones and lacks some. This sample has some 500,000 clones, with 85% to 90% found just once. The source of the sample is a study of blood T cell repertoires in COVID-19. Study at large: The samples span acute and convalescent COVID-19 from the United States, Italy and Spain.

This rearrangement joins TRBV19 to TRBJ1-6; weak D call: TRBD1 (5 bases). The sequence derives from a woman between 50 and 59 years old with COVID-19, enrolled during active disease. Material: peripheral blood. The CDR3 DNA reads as TGTGCCAGTAGTGCCCTCGGAGTGGGGGGGTCACCCCTCCACTTT. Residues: CASSALGVGGSPLHF.